One and the same sample provided the 10 T cell receptor beta chains below, sequenced in a study of blood T cell repertoires in COVID-19. The table came from immunoSEQ multiplex PCR; TCRdb's copy has only in-frame clones and leaves some out. The table has more than 65,000 clones, 85% seen once; the top ten hold approximately 4.6%. Sequenced: peripheral blood. The receptor source for this set is an elderly man with acute or convalescent COVID-19.

This chain links TRBV7-2 with TRBJ2-2; 11 bases are shared with TRBD2. The CDR3 runs to 15 residues. Germline trimming cut 7 bases from V and 7 bases from J; bases unmatched to any gene: 8. CDR1 is SGHTA, CDR2 FQGNSA, per germline. The CDR3 region is CASTSGGPVGGELFF. CDR3 DNA: TGTGCCAGCACTAGCGGGGGGCCCGTTGGCGGGGAGCTGTTTTTT.

The rearrangement uses TRBV5-4 and TRBJ1-3, with D possibly matching TRBD1 (5 bases). The germline V gene encodes CDR1 SGHNT and CDR2 YYREEE (reference sequence). V dropped 0 bases and J dropped 0 bases, with 7 bases sitting between them. The CDR3 runs 15 residues. CDR3 in amino acids: CASSLDQGSGNTIYF. CDR3 coding DNA: TGTGCCAGCAGCTTGGACCAGGGCTCTGGAAACACCATATATTTT.

The chain carries TRBV28 and TRBJ2-3, with D uncertain. The CDR3 totals 15 residues. Germline V gene sequence: CDR1 MDHEN, CDR2 SYDVKM. Trimming cost V 5 bases and J 4 bases, with 16 bases left between them. The CDR3 protein is CASSPDEIRADTQYF. The DNA for the CDR3 is TGTGCCAGCAGTCCTGACGAGATTCGGGCAGATACGCAGTATTTT.

This clone was detected a few times. The gene calls are TRBV5-1 and TRBJ1-1; possible D gene TRBD1, 6 bases. Trimming pared 4 bases from V and 2 bases from J, leaving 18 bases between. Germline CDR1 SGHRS, CDR2 YFSETQ. The CDR3 extends over 16 amino acids. The CDR3 bases are TGCGCCAGCAGCCCCGCAACAGGGTCACCTAACACTGAAGCTTTCTTT. It is translated as CASSPATGSPNTEAFF.

The chain has TRBV19 and TRBJ1-5; a weak D match, TRBD1 (6 bases). Trimming shortened V by 9 bases and J by 4 bases, and 22 bases separated the two germline ends. Germline CDR1 reads LNHDA; CDR2 reads SQIVND (reference sequence). This CDR3 is built from 16 residues. The CDR3 loop is CASHTSAGTSNQPQHF. DNA of the CDR3: TGTGCCAGCCATACCTCAGCCGGGACATCGAATCAGCCCCAGCATTTT.

Here the CDR3 reads CASSEQGPDTQYF. The CDR3 coding sequence is TGTGCCAGCAGTGAACAGGGGCCAGATACGCAGTATTTT. The chain carries TRBV6-1 and TRBJ2-3; perhaps TRBD1 as D (6 bases). The CDR3 consists of 13 residues. Germline loops: CDR1 MNHNS, CDR2 SASEGT. The V and J ends lost 2 bases and 4 bases respectively, with 7 bases between them.

The CDR3 sequence is CASSDSVLAPYNEQFF. The CDR3 DNA reads as TGTGCCAGCAGTGACTCGGTGCTAGCGCCCTACAATGAGCAGTTCTTC. This chain uses TRBV6-4 with TRBJ2-1; a weak D match, TRBD2 (6 bases). The CDR3 is 16 residues long. Per the germline V gene, CDR1 is MRHNA and CDR2 is SNTAGT. V was cut by 0 bases and J by 2 bases, with 11 bases left in between.

The chain recombines TRBV29-1 with TRBJ2-5; 14 nucleotides agree with TRBD2. The junction had 5 bases not matched to a gene; V was cut back by 7 bases and J by 4 bases. Looked up from germline, CDR1 is SQVTM and CDR2 is ANQGSEA. The CDR3 runs to 14 residues. For the CDR3, the DNA is TGCAGCGGACGACTAGCGGGAGGGCTAGAGACCCAGTACTTC. The encoded protein is CSGRLAGGLETQYF.

The chain recombines TRBV3-1 (or the pseudogene TRBV3-2) with TRBJ2-3, with a possible D match to TRBD1 (5 bases). Trimming took off 2 bases at V and 2 bases at J, with 14 bases between the two ends. The CDR3 covers 16 residues. Germline-derived CDR1 and CDR2 are LGHDT and YNNKEL (reference sequence). The DNA of the CDR3 is TGTGCCAGCAGCCAACGCAGGGTAGGTCTCACAGATACGCAGTATTTT. It codes for CASSQRRVGLTDTQYF.

Relative to its sample, this clone is medium-sized. The chain is built from TRBV2 and TRBJ2-7, with 8 bases lining up with TRBD2. Germline-derived CDR1 and CDR2 are SNHLY and FYNNEI. V was pared by 6 bases and J by 6 bases, with 10 bases of the junction left unmatched. The CDR3 runs 14 residues. For the CDR3, the DNA is TGTGCCAGCAGCATTGGTCTAGCGGGCGGCGAGCAGTACTTC. This encodes CASSIGLAGGEQYF.